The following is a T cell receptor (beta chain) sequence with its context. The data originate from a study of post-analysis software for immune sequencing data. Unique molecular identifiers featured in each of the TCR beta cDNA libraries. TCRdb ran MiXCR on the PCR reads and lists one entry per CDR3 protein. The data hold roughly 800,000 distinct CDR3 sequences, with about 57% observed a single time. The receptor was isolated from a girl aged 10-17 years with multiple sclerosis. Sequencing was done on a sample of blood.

As DNA, the CDR3 is TGCGCCAACAGACTTGAGGCGGTCACTGAAGCTTTCTTT. Translating gives CANRLEAVTEAFF. The V call is TRBV5-1, the J call TRBJ1-1; D is unclear. The CDR3 contains 13 residues. V lost 9 bases and J 4 bases, leaving 16 bases between the germline ends. In germline, CDR1 is SGHRS, CDR2 YFSETQ.